This T cell receptor beta chain was sequenced in a study of T cells in pancreatic ductal adenocarcinoma. Surgery without prior neoadjuvant therapy was the treatment of the selected pancreatic ductal adenocarcinoma patients. A word on this clone: Its specificity is not known.

Sequencing was performed with immunoSEQ multiplex PCR; in TCRdb, only in-frame clones are kept and a portion is missing. The table has 15,000 to 20,000 clones, about 90% seen once. With 10 bases removed from V and 5 bases from J, the gap between germline ends came to 17 bases. CDR3 length: 13 residues. The V gene's germline CDR1 is MNHNY and CDR2 SVGAGI (reference sequence). Findings of the study overall: The resected pancreatic cancer cohort was biased toward the minority with early-stage disease. Mean clonality was around 0.11 in tumors and about 0.079 in blood, not significantly different. Compared with tumor, blood showed more total productive templates and 7 to 9.5-fold more clonotypes. Enrichment of CD45RO+ effector over naive T cells in tumors may bias clonality.

This rearrangement joins TRBV6-6 to TRBJ1-2; D gene ambiguous. The TCR sequence derives from a human donor with pancreatic ductal adenocarcinoma. Sequenced: PBMCs. The CDR3 DNA follows: TGTGCCACCACACAGACACCACCGTATGGCTACACCTTC. It is translated as CATTQTPPYGYTF.